This entry features one T cell receptor (beta chain) sequence. These data belong to a study of cytomegalovirus exposure and HLA in healthy donors. PCR amplification relied on 60 Vbeta primers (plus 13 Jbeta primers). Sequencing was performed with immunoSEQ multiplex PCR; in TCRdb, only in-frame clones are kept and a portion is missing. Here the sample spans over 100,000 clones, 81% being singletons. The CDR3 consists of 16 residues. The germline gives CDR1 MNHEY, CDR2 SMNVEV (reference sequence). Trimming pared 3 bases from V and 0 bases from J, leaving 11 bases between. The receptor was isolated from a young woman in good health and CMV-seronegative. Material: PBMCs. V is TRBV27 and J is TRBJ2-2; D may be TRBD2 (6 bases). The CDR3 here is CASSFFSGANTGELFF. The CDR3 bases are TGTGCCAGCAGTTTCTTTTCGGGAGCGAACACCGGGGAGCTGTTTTTT.